A single sample is the source of the 9 T cell receptor beta chains below, sequenced in a study of naive and memory T cell subsets (dated 2017 in TCRdb). The study reported a robust and sensitive protocol to amplify, sequence and analyze TCRs, based on 3' ligation of a UMI-containing oligonucleotide to TCR cDNA. The library was generated by 5' RACE. The instrument given in TCRdb is Illumina MiSeq. The ligated cDNA was amplified by four rounds of PCR, in which nested alpha and beta constant region primers were used together with the SP2 primer. The public reads were quality trimmed at Q25 with fastp and then assembled into clones with MiXCR by TCRdb, keeping productive beta chains. Rows with one shared CDR3 protein collapse into an entry with the most common genes and DNA. The sample records tens of thousands of distinct CDR3 sequences, 8% to 9% of which are singletons. Jointly, the top ten make up over 15% of the sample.

These receptors all stem from a female donor in good health.

The sample holds many counts of this clonotype. The chain joins TRBV6-6 to TRBJ1-3, with D perhaps matching TRBD1 (5 bases). Germline CDR1 is MNHNY and CDR2 is SVGAGI (reference sequence). CDR3 length: 15 amino acids. Trimming took 6 bases from V and 9 from J, leaving 21 bases between them. Here the CDR3 reads CASRSLGVPGSTIYF. The CDR3 DNA follows: TGTGCCAGCAGGTCCTTAGGGGTACCCGGTAGCACCATATATTTT.

This clonotype was recorded at least ten times. The chain joins TRBV7-8 to TRBJ1-2, with D unclear. The CDR3 consists of 11 residues. Between the trimmed V and J ends, which lost 5 bases and 1 base, there was a span of 2 bases. CDR1 is SGHVS and CDR2 is FQNEAQ in the germline V gene. CDR3 sequence (DNA): TGTGCCAGCAGCAATAACTATGGCTACACCTTC. It codes for CASSNNYGYTF. The full variable domain, rest sourced from reference TRBV7-8 and TRBJ1-2, is GAGVSQSPRYKVAKRGQDVALRCDPISGHVSLFWYQQALGQGPEFLTYFQNEAQLDKSGLPSDRFFAERPEGSVSTLKIQRTQQEDSAVYLCASSNNYGYTFGSGTRLTVV.

The J gene is TRBJ2-6, the V gene TRBV28, with D possibly being TRBD2 (5 bases). Deletions cut 3 bases from V and 2 bases from J, with 11 bases between. The germline V gene has CDR1 MDHEN and CDR2 SYDVKM. The CDR3 contains 16 residues. CDR3 sequence: CASSFVRRAGANVLTF. The CDR3 DNA reads TGTGCCAGCAGTTTCGTTAGGCGGGCTGGGGCCAACGTCCTGACTTTC.

This clonotype was found a few times. The J gene is TRBJ2-1, the V gene TRBV27, with 9 nucleotides matching TRBD1. The germline CDR1 and CDR2 sequences are MNHEY and SMNVEV (reference sequence). J gave up 8 bases and V 2 bases, and 7 bases lay outside the gene matches. There are 15 residues in the CDR3. CDR3 sequence reads: CASSLSDRGVDEQFF. DNA for the CDR3: TGTGCCAGCAGTTTAAGTGACAGGGGGGTCGATGAGCAGTTCTTC.

The genes are TRBV4-2 and TRBJ1-1; a possible D gene is TRBD1 (6 bases). The germline CDR1 and CDR2 sequences are LGHNA and YNFKEQ. CDR3 length equals 17 residues. With 0 bases removed from V and 1 base from J, the gap between germline ends came to 15 bases. The CDR3 reads CASSQESWGGPNTEAFF. The CDR3 DNA follows: TGTGCCAGCAGCCAAGAGTCGTGGGGGGGCCCGAACACTGAAGCTTTCTTT.

There are a few counts of this clonotype. The V and J genes are TRBV18 and TRBJ1-1; weak D call: TRBD1 (6 bases). Trimming took 3 bases from V and 5 from J, leaving 19 bases between them. This CDR3 region has 16 residues. Germline values: CDR1 KGHSH, CDR2 LQKENI. This CDR3 is CASSPPSHRVGTEAFF. The CDR3 bases are TGTGCCAGCTCACCGCCCTCCCACAGGGTGGGGACTGAAGCTTTCTTT.

Turning to this clonotype: A junction end diverges from the germline sequence, so it may reflect a read error. The chain links TRBV7-6 to TRBJ2-3, with no clear D. The CDR3 consists of 12 residues. Germline assignment: CDR1 SGHVS and CDR2 FNYEAQ. CDR3 amino acids: CASSLAEDTKYF. The CDR3 nucleotides are TGTGCCAGCAGCTTAGCAGAGGATACGAAGTATTTT.

This clonotype was seen repeatedly, ten times or more. V is TRBV18 and J is TRBJ1-5; D is unresolved. V was trimmed by 2 bases and J by 3 bases, leaving 5 bases between them. Germline loops: CDR1 KGHSH, CDR2 LQKENI. This CDR3 is built from 13 residues. Here the CDR3 DNA reads TGTGCCAGCTCACCAGGGGTCAATCAGCCCCAGCATTTT. Its protein product is CASSPGVNQPQHF.

Regarding this clonotype: A much larger clonotype is one base distant, so this may be a read error. The V call is TRBV5-1, the J call TRBJ2-2; 7 positions match TRBD1. Germline CDR1 and CDR2: SGHRS and YFSETQ. J was trimmed by 3 bases and V by 4 bases; bases with no gene match: 9. CDR3 length: 16 residues. Here the CDR3 reads CASSPRTGTDTGELFF. In nucleotides, the CDR3 is TGCGCCAGCAGCCCTCGGACAGGAACGGACACCGGGGAGCTGTTTTTT.